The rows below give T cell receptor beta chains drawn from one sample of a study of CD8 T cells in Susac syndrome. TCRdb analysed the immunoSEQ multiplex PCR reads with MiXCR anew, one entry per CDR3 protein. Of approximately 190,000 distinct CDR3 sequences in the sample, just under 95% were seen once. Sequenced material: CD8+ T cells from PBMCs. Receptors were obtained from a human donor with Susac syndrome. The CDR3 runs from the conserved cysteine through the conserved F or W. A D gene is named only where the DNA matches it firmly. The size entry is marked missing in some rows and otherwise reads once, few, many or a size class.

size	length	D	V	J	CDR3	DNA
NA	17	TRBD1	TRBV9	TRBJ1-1	CASSVSGTGAAGSEAFF	TGTGCCAGCAGCGTATCAGGGACAGGGGCCGCGGGCTCTGAAGCTTTCTTT
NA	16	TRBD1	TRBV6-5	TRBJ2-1	CASSYSGQGVLNEQFF	TGTGCCAGCAGTTACTCTGGGCAGGGGGTCCTCAATGAGCAGTTCTTC
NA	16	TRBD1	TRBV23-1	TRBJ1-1	CASSQSPGGVDTEAFF	TGCGCCAGCAGTCAATCCCCAGGGGGCGTTGACACTGAAGCTTTCTTT
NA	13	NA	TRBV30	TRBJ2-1	CAYYRELTNEQFF	TGTGCCTATTACAGGGAATTGACGAATGAGCAGTTCTTC
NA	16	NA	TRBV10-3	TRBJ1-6	CAISESQDSTTSPLHF	TGTGCCATCAGTGAGTCTCAGGACTCCACTACCTCACCCCTCCACTTT
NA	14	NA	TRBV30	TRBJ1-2	CAWSVPGRDYGYTF	TGTGCCTGGAGTGTGCCAGGGAGAGACTATGGCTACACCTTC
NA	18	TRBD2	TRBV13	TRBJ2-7	CASSSTGLAGDQNYEQYF	TGTGCCAGCAGCTCAACCGGACTAGCGGGGGACCAAAACTACGAGCAGTACTTC
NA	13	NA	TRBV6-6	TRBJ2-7	CATWPQGSYEQYF	TGTGCCACCTGGCCTCAGGGTTCCTACGAGCAGTACTTC
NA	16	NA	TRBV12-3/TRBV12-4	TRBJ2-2	CASSMPPAPWPGELFF	TGTGCCAGCAGCATGCCCCCGGCCCCCTGGCCCGGGGAGCTGTTTTTT
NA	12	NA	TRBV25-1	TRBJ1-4	CASRTANEKLFF	TGTGCCAGCAGGACAGCGAATGAAAAACTGTTTTTT
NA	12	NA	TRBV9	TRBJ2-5	CASATYGETQYF	TGTGCCAGCGCTACCTACGGGGAGACCCAGTACTTC
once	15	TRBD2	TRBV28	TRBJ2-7	CASSLGRGGRVEQYF	TGTGCCAGCAGTTTAGGACGCGGGGGGCGAGTCGAGCAGTACTTC
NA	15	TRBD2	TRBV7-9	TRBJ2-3	CASSLLADPRVAQYF	TGTGCCAGCAGCTTACTAGCGGACCCTAGGGTGGCGCAGTATTTT
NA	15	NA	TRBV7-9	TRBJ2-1	CASSPTGAPYNEQFF	TGTGCCAGCAGTCCCACAGGTGCGCCCTACAATGAGCAGTTCTTC
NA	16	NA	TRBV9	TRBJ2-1	CASSVEAAAVYNEQFF	TGTGCCAGCAGCGTAGAAGCGGCCGCGGTCTACAATGAGCAGTTCTTC
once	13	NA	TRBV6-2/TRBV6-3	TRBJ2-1	CASMHRVVDEQFF	TGTGCCAGCATGCACAGGGTTGTGGATGAGCAGTTCTTC
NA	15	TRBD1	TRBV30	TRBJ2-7	CAWRSHRQGSYEQYF	TGTGCCTGGAGGTCGCATAGACAGGGGTCCTACGAGCAGTACTTC
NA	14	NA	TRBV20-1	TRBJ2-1	CSARDPRAGNEQFF	TGCAGTGCTAGAGATCCCCGGGCTGGCAATGAGCAGTTCTTC
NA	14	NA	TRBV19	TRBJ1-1	CASSPDIPNTEAFF	TGTGCCAGTAGCCCGGACATCCCAAACACTGAAGCTTTCTTT
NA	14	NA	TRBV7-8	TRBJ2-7	CASSPLGSSYEQYF	TGTGCCAGCAGCCCCCTCGGGAGTAGCTACGAGCAGTACTTC
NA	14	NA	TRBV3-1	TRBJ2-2	CASSPQGGTGELFF	TGTGCCAGCAGCCCCCAGGGTGGAACCGGGGAGCTGTTTTTT
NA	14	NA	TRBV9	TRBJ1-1	CASSAGGVGTEAFF	TGTGCCAGCAGCGCCGGGGGGGTAGGCACTGAAGCTTTCTTT
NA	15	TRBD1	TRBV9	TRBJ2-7	CASSSSDRVAYEQYF	TGTGCCAGCAGCTCTTCAGACAGGGTTGCCTACGAGCAGTACTTC
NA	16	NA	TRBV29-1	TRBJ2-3	CSVGTVPNIGPDTQYF	TGCAGCGTTGGGACCGTTCCGAATATCGGCCCAGATACGCAGTATTTT
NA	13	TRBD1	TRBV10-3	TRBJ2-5	CAIRGTGEETQYF	TGTGCCATCAGGGGGACAGGCGAAGAGACCCAGTACTTC
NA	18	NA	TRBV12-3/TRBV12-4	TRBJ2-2	CASIPVVPEGRNAGELFF	TGTGCCAGCATCCCGGTTGTTCCGGAGGGGAGGAACGCCGGGGAGCTGTTTTTT
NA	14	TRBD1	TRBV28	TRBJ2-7	CASGIQGASYEQYF	TGTGCCAGCGGGATACAGGGGGCGTCCTACGAGCAGTACTTC
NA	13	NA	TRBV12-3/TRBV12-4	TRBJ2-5	CASSPGGPETQYF	TGTGCCAGCAGCCCCGGGGGGCCGGAGACCCAGTACTTC
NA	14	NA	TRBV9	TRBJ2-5	CASSPRDFQETQYF	TGTGCCAGCAGCCCTCGGGACTTCCAAGAGACCCAGTACTTC
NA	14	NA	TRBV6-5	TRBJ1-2	CASSYDGGNYGYTF	TGTGCCAGCAGTTACGATGGGGGTAACTATGGCTACACCTTC
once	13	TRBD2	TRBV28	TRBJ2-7	CATTSGGTYEQYF	TGTGCTACTACTAGCGGGGGGACCTACGAGCAGTACTTC
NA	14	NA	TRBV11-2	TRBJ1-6	CASSSGTNNSPLHF	TGTGCCAGCAGCTCCGGGACTAATAATTCACCCCTCCACTTT
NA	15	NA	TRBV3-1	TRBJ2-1	CASSQNPGSYNEQFF	TGTGCCAGCAGCCAAAATCCAGGGTCCTACAATGAGCAGTTCTTC
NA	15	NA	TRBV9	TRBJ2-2	CATSPGGSGTGELFF	TGTGCCACAAGTCCGGGGGGCTCTGGGACCGGGGAGCTGTTTTTT
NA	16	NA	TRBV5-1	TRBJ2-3	CASSSPLKSGTDTQYF	TGCGCCAGCAGCTCACCCCTCAAGTCAGGCACAGATACGCAGTATTTT
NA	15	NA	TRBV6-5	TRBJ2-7	CASSYFEGATDEQYF	TGTGCCAGCAGTTACTTTGAGGGAGCTACGGACGAGCAGTACTTC
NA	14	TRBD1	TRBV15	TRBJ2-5	CATSRDGTEETQYF	TGTGCCACCAGCAGAGATGGGACAGAAGAGACCCAGTACTTC
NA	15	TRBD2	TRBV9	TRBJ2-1	CASSSSPGLVNEQFF	TGTGCCAGCAGCTCCAGTCCGGGACTAGTCAATGAGCAGTTCTTC
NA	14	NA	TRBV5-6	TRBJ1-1	CASSLAGNKPDAFF	TGTGCCAGCAGCTTGGCAGGGAACAAACCTGATGCTTTCTTT
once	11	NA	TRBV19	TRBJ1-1	CASSIAVEAFF	TGTGCCAGTAGTATCGCGGTTGAAGCTTTCTTT
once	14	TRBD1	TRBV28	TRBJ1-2	CASSPGTGRDGYTF	TGTGCCAGCAGTCCAGGGACAGGGCGGGATGGCTACACCTTC
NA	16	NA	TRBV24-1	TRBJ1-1	CATSVRGFSRSTEAFF	TGTGCCACCAGTGTCAGGGGATTTTCCCGAAGCACTGAAGCTTTCTTT
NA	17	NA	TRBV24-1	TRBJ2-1	CATSDLTGGRDYNEQFF	TGTGCCACCAGTGATTTAACAGGAGGTCGAGACTACAATGAGCAGTTCTTC
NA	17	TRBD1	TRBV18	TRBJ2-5	CASSPPLGQGNVGRQYF	TGTGCCAGCTCACCGCCGTTAGGACAGGGGAACGTCGGTCGGCAGTACTTC
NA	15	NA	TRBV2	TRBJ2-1	CASSEPSGSYNEQFF	TGTGCCAGCAGTGAACCATCGGGCAGCTACAATGAGCAGTTCTTC
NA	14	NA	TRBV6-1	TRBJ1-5	CASSEVRGNQPQHF	TGTGCCAGCAGTGAAGTCAGGGGCAATCAGCCCCAGCATTTT
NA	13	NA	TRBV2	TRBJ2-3	CASTQYSTDTQYF	TGTGCCAGCACTCAGTACAGCACAGATACGCAGTATTTT
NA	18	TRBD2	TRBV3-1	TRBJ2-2	CASSQSGLAGPNTGELFF	TGTGCCAGCAGCCAATCGGGACTAGCGGGGCCTAACACCGGGGAGCTGTTTTTT
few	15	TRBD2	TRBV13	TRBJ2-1	CASSLLAGGFNEQFF	TGTGCCAGCAGCTTACTAGCGGGAGGTTTCAATGAGCAGTTCTTC
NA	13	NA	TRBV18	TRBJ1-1	CATISELLTEAFF	TGTGCCACAATCTCGGAACTCCTCACTGAAGCTTTCTTT
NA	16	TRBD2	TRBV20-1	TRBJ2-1	CSALSGLAGRSNEQFF	TGCAGTGCTCTAAGTGGGCTAGCGGGAAGGAGCAATGAGCAGTTCTTC
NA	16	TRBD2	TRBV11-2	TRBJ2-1	CASSLDSGTSLNEQFF	TGTGCCAGCAGCTTAGATTCTGGGACTAGTCTAAATGAGCAGTTCTTC
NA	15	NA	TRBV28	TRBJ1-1	CASTGQQYMNTEAFF	TGTGCCAGTACCGGACAGCAGTATATGAACACTGAAGCTTTCTTT